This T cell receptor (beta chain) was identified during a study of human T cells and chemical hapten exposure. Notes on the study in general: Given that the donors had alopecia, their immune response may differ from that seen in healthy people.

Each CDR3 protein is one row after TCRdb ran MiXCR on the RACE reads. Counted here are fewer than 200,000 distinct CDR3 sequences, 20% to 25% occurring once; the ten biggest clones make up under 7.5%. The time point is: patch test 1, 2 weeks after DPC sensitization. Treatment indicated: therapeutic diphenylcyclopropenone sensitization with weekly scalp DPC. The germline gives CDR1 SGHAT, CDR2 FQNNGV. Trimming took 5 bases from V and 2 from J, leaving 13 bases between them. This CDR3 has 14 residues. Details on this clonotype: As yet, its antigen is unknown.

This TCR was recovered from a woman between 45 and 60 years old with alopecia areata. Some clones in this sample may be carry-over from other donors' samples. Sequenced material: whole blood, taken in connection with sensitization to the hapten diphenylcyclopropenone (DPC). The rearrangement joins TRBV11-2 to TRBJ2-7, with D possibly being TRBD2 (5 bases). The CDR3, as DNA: TGTGCCAGCAGCGAGGGTGATAGGCCCTACGAGCAGTACTTC. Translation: CASSEGDRPYEQYF.